This TCR beta chain was captured in a study of shared clonotypes between healthy human individuals. Germline lookup yields CDR1 SGHTA and CDR2 FQGNSA. V trimming: 5 bases; J trimming: 3 bases; junction bases outside the gene matches: 6. This CDR3 is built from 15 residues. Clones were read by immunoSEQ multiplex PCR, and TCRdb kept only the in-frame ones, dropping some. The data contain some 2,400,000 clones, roughly 95% of them singletons. With respect to this clone: Its antigen is unidentified.

Overall study findings and caveats: The researchers took only blood, and tissue repertoires probably look different. The diversity represented, both genetic and in exposure history, was limited by few donors. Rarefaction demonstrated incomplete sorted-subset sequencing despite large depth.

The source material was naive CD4+ T cells sorted from blood. The sample's subset: CD45RA+ positively selected. The TCR originated in a man younger than 30 in good health. The chain has TRBV7-2 and TRBJ2-3, with TRBD2 matching over 9 bases. The DNA for the CDR3 is TGTGCCAGCAGCACCTCTAGCGGGAAGACAGATACGCAGTATTTT. Its protein product is CASSTSSGKTDTQYF.